A single sample is the source of the 15 T cell receptor beta chains below, sequenced in a study of shared clonotypes between healthy human individuals. Generated by immunoSEQ multiplex PCR, the TCRdb table keeps only in-frame clones and is missing some. The table has over a million clones, approximately 78% seen once. Sequencing was done on a sample of memory CD4+ T cells from PBMCs. Specified subset: CD45RA-negative fraction. The receptors shown here come from a man aged 18 to 30 in good health. Some clones in this sample may be carry-over from other donors' samples.

This clone has a single count. The CDR3 here is CASSFVLPPYEQYF. The DNA for the CDR3 is TGTGCCAGCAGCTTTGTTCTCCCCCCCTACGAGCAGTACTTC. The chain couples TRBV7-9 to TRBJ2-7; D not resolved. The CDR3 consists of 14 residues. Trimming pared 3 bases from V and 2 bases from J, leaving 11 bases between. Germline CDR1 and CDR2: SEHNR and FQNEAQ (reference sequence).

The chain is built from TRBV7-3 and TRBJ2-5; D may correspond to TRBD1 or TRBD2 (6 bases each). The CDR3 extends over 15 amino acids. Trimming left V 1 base short and J 4 bases short, with 13 bases between. Germline assignment: CDR1 SGHTA and CDR2 FQGTGA. DNA for the CDR3: TGTGCCAGCAGCTTAAGGGGGGCAGCTCGAGAGACCCAGTACTTC. It yields the protein CASSLRGAARETQYF.

V is TRBV19 and J is TRBJ2-5; D perhaps matches TRBD1 (7 bases). Germline values: CDR1 LNHDA, CDR2 SQIVND (reference sequence). The CDR3 contains 14 residues. The ends were cut back, 4 bases at V and 4 bases at J, with 13 bases in the middle. CDR3 protein: CASSSYQGGETQYF. The CDR3 DNA reads as TGTGCCAGTAGTAGTTACCAGGGGGGAGAGACCCAGTACTTC.

The rearrangement uses TRBV6-5 and TRBJ2-2, with 7 bases matching TRBD2. The germline V gene has CDR1 MNHEY and CDR2 SVGAGI. After removal of 6 bases from V and 5 bases from J, the junction contained 6 bases not matched to a gene. The CDR3 totals 14 residues. This chain's CDR3 is CASRTPGGTGELFF. CDR3 DNA: TGTGCCAGCAGAACACCCGGGGGGACCGGGGAGCTGTTTTTT.

V is TRBV19 and J is TRBJ1-5; tentative D call: TRBD1 (6 bases). Germline V CDR1 and CDR2: LNHDA, SQIVND (reference sequence). The CDR3 consists of 14 residues. The V gene lost 5 bases and the J gene lost 5 bases, with 13 bases spanning the gap. CDR3 amino acids: CASSQGSGDQPQHF. The CDR3 DNA follows: TGTGCCAGTAGTCAGGGGTCCGGCGATCAGCCCCAGCATTTT.

The V call is TRBV27, the J call TRBJ2-7, with 9 bases matching TRBD1. The CDR3 runs to 17 residues. V lost 6 bases and J lost 3; bases outside the gene matches: 15. Germline V CDR1 and CDR2: MNHEY, SMNVEV (reference sequence). The CDR3 is CASSYRESGTGIYEQYF. The CDR3 region has the DNA TGTGCCAGCAGCTATAGGGAATCCGGGACAGGGATCTACGAGCAGTACTTC.

With regard to this clone: The sample carries other DNA sequences with the same CDR3. This rearrangement joins TRBV29-1 to TRBJ2-3, with 15 nucleotides matching TRBD2. V trimming: 3 bases; J trimming: 3 bases; junction bases outside the gene matches: 1. Germline V gives CDR1 SQVTM, CDR2 ANQGSEA. The CDR3 is made up of 15 amino acids. This CDR3 is CSVDGTSGRTDTQYF. CDR3 coding DNA: TGCAGCGTTGATGGGACTAGCGGGAGGACAGATACGCAGTATTTT.

The chain employs TRBV29-1 and TRBJ2-5; D not certain. This CDR3 has 13 residues. Germline V gene sequence: CDR1 SQVTM, CDR2 ANQGSEA. V was trimmed by 3 bases and J by 5 bases, leaving 13 bases between them. The CDR3: CSVEPAMGETQYF. The CDR3 nucleotides read TGCAGCGTTGAGCCGGCAATGGGGGAGACCCAGTACTTC.

This clone was observed a single time. For the CDR3, the DNA is TGTGCCAGCATTGGACAGCTGAACACTGAAGCTTTCTTT. Amino acids: CASIGQLNTEAFF. The rearrangement links TRBV6-6 to TRBJ1-1; D is perhaps TRBD1 (6 bases). The V gene lost 7 bases and the J gene lost 0 bases, with 9 bases spanning the gap. The CDR3 is 13 residues long. Germline lookup yields CDR1 MNHNY and CDR2 SVGAGI (reference sequence).

The chain has TRBV27 and TRBJ1-3, with 8 bases matching TRBD1. Per the germline V gene, CDR1 is MNHEY and CDR2 is SMNVEV (reference sequence). V was pared by 0 bases and J by 8 bases, with 3 bases of the junction left unmatched. There are 14 residues in the CDR3. CDR3 region: CASSLSHRGYTIYF. In DNA form, the CDR3 reads TGTGCCAGCAGTTTATCGCACAGGGGGTACACCATATATTTT.

The rearrangement joins TRBV28 to TRBJ2-7; 9 bases match TRBD1. Germline CDR1 MDHEN, CDR2 SYDVKM. The CDR3 consists of 15 residues. V was pared by 6 bases and J by 2 bases, with 8 bases of the junction left unmatched. The chain's CDR3 is CASSPEDRGAYEQYF. The CDR3 DNA reads as TGTGCCAGCAGCCCCGAGGACAGGGGCGCCTACGAGCAGTACTTC.

This clone is a singleton in its sample. The rearrangement uses TRBV7-2 and TRBJ2-1; D call uncertain. CDR3 length: 13 residues. V lost 3 bases, J lost 5 bases, and 8 bases lay in between. Germline CDR1 reads SGHTA; CDR2 reads FQGNSA. The CDR3 nucleotides are TGTGCCAGCAGCTTTACTCGCGACAATGAGCAGTTCTTC. Amino acid sequence: CASSFTRDNEQFF.

This chain connects TRBV5-1 to TRBJ2-3; 13 bases match TRBD2. The junction had 7 bases not matched to a gene; V was cut back by 3 bases and J by 6 bases. The germline CDR1 and CDR2 sequences are SGHRS and YFSETQ. This CDR3 has 16 amino acids. As DNA, the CDR3 is TGCGCCAGCAGCTCCACACTAGCGGGAGGGAGGGATACGCAGTATTTT. It specifies CASSSTLAGGRDTQYF.

The chain uses TRBV30 and TRBJ1-1; TRBD1 might be the D (5 bases). CDR3 length: 13 residues. Trimming stripped 2 bases from V and 6 bases from J, with 13 bases between. Per the germline V gene, CDR1 is GTSNPN and CDR2 is SVGIG (reference sequence). In nucleotides, the CDR3 is TGTGCCTGGAGTAGCGGGGGTTGGGCTGAAGCTTTCTTT. It yields the protein CAWSSGGWAEAFF.

This chain links TRBV19 with TRBJ2-1; 9 nucleotides match TRBD2. Germline lookup yields CDR1 LNHDA and CDR2 SQIVND (reference sequence). With V trimmed by 4 bases and J by 6 bases, 10 bases remained unmatched. The CDR3 has 16 residues. The CDR3 loop reads CASSTRSSGSLNEQFF. CDR3 sequence (DNA): TGTGCCAGTAGTACCCGGAGTAGCGGGAGCCTCAATGAGCAGTTCTTC.